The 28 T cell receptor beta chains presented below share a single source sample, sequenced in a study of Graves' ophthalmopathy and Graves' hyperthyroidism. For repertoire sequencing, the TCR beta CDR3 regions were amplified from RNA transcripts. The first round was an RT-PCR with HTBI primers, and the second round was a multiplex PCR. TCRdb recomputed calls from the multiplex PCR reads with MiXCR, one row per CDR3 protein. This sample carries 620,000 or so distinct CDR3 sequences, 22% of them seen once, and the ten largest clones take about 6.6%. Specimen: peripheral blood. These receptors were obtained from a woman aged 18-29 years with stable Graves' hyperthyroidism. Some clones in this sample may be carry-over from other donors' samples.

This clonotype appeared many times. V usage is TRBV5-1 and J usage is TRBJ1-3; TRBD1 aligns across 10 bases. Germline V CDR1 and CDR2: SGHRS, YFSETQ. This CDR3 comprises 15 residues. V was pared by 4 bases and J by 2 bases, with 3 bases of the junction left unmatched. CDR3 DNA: TGCGCCAGCAGCCCGGGGACAGGGGCTGGAAACACCATATATTTT. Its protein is CASSPGTGAGNTIYF.

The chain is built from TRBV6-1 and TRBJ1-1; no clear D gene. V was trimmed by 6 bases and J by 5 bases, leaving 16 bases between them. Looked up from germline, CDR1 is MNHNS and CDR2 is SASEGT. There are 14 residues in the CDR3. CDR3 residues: CASSISDGWTEAFF. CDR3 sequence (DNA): TGTGCCAGCAGCATCTCGGACGGTTGGACTGAAGCTTTCTTT.

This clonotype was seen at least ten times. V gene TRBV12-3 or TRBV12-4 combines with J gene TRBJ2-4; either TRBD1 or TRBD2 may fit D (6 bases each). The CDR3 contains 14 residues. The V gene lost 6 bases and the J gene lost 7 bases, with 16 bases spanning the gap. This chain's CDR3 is CASRTRGALNIQYF. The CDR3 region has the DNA TGTGCCAGCAGGACGAGGGGGGCTTTGAACATTCAGTACTTC.

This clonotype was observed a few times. The CDR3: CASSRDKGAFF. CDR3 nucleotide sequence: TGTGCCAGCAGCCGGGACAAGGGCGCTTTCTTT. The V call is TRBV12-3 or TRBV12-4, the J call TRBJ1-1, with TRBD1 as a possible D gene (6 bases). The CDR3 length is 11 residues. Trimming took 6 bases from V and 11 from J, leaving 13 bases between them.

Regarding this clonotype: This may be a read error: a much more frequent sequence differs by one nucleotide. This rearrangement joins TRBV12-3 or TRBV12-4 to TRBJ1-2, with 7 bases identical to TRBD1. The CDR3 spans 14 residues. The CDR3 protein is CASSPGQIGYGYSF. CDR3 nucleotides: TGTGCCAGCAGCCCGGGACAGATAGGATATGGCTACTCCTTC.

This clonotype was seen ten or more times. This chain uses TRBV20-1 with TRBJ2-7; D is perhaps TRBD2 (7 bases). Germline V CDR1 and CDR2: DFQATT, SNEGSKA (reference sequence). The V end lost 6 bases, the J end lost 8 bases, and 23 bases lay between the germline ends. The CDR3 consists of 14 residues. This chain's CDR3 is CSARGLAESSQQYF. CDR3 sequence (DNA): TGCAGTGCACGGGGGCTAGCGGAGTCCTCCCAGCAGTACTTC.

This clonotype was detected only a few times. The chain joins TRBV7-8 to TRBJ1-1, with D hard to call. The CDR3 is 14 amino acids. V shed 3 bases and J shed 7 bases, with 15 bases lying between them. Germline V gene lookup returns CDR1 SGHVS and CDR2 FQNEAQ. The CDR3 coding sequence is TGTGCCAGCAGCTTGGAAAGGGCTCGCGGTGAAGCTTTCTTT. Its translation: CASSLERARGEAFF. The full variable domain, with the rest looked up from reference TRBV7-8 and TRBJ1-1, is GAGVSQSPRYKVAKRGQDVALRCDPISGHVSLFWYQQALGQGPEFLTYFQNEAQLDKSGLPSDRFFAERPEGSVSTLKIQRTQQEDSAVYLCASSLERARGEAFFGQGTRLTVV.

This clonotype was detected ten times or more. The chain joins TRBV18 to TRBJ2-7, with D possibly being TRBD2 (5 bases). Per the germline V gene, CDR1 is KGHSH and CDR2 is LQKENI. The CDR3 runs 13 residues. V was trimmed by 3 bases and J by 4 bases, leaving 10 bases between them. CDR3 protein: CASSPPGLYEQYF. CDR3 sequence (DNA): TGTGCCAGCTCACCCCCTGGACTGTACGAGCAGTACTTC.

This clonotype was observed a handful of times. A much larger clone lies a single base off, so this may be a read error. The CDR3 here is CASSYSGIPSLVYGYIF. The CDR3 DNA follows: TGTGCCAGCAGTTACTCTGGGATACCATCTTTGGTCTATGGCTACATCTTC. The gene calls are TRBV6-2 or TRBV6-3 and TRBJ1-2; D is unresolved. Germline lookup yields CDR1 MNHEY and CDR2 SVGEGT. This CDR3 spans 17 amino acids.

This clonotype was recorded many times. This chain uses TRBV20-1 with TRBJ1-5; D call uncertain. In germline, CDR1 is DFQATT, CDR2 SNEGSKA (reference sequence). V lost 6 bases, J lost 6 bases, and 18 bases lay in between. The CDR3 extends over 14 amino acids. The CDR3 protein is CSAPKRGTVQPQHF. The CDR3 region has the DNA TGCAGTGCGCCTAAGCGGGGAACGGTTCAGCCCCAGCATTTT.

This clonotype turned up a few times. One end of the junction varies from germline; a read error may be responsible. The DNA of the CDR3 is TGTGCCAGCAGTGAAGGAGGCGCTGAAGCTTGCTTT. Translated: CASSEGGAEACF. The chain employs TRBV2 and TRBJ1-1; no firm D call. The CDR3 contains 12 residues. Germline V CDR1 and CDR2: SNHLY, FYNNEI. Based on the CDR3 plus reference TRBV2 and TRBJ1-1, the full variable domain is EPEVTQTPSHQVTQMGQEVILRCVPISNHLYFYWYRQILGQKVEFLVSFYNNEISEKSEIFDDQFSVERPDGSNFTLKIRSTKLEDSAMYFCASSEGGAEACFGQGTRLTVV.

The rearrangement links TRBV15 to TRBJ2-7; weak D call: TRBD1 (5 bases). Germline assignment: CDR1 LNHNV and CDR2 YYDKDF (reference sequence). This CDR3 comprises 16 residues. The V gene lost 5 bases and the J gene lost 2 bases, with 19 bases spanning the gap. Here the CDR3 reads CATSGPFTGSPYEQYF. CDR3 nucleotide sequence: TGTGCCACCAGCGGGCCGTTCACAGGTTCCCCCTACGAGCAGTACTTC.

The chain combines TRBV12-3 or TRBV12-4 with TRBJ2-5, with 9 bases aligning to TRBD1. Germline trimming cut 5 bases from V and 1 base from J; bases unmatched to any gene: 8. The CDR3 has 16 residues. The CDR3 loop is CASSHDRGGSQETQYF. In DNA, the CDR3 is TGTGCCAGCAGTCACGACAGGGGGGGAAGCCAAGAGACCCAGTACTTC.

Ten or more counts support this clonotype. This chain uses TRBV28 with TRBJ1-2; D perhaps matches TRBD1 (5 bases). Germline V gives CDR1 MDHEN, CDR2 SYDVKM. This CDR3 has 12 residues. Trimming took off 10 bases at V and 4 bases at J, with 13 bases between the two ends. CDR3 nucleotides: TGTGCCACCCTAAGGGGCAGCTATGGCTACACCTTC. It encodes CATLRGSYGYTF.

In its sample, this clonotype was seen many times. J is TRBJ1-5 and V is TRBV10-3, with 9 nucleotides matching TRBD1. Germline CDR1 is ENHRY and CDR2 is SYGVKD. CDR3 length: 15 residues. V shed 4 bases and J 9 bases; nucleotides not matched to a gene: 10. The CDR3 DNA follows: TGTGCCATCAGTGTAACCGGGACAGGGCCCTCGCCCCAGCATTTT. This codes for CAISVTGTGPSPQHF.

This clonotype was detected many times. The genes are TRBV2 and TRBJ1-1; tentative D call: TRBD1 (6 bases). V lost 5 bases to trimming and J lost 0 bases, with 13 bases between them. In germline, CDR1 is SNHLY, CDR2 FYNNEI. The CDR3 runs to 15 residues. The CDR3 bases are TGTGCCAGCAGTAGCCGGGGGCGCGTGAACACTGAAGCTTTCTTT. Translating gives CASSSRGRVNTEAFF.

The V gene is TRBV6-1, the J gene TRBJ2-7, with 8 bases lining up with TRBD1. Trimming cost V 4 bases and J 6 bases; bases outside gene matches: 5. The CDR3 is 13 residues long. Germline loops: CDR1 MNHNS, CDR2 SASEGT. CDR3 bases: TGTGCCAGCAGTGGTCGGACAGGGAGCGAGCAGTACTTC. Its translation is CASSGRTGSEQYF.

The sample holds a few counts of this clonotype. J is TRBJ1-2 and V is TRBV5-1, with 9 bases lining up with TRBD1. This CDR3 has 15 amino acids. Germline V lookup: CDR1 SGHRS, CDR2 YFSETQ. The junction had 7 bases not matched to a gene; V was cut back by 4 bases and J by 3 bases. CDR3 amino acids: CASSDLTGGYYGYTF. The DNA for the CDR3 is TGCGCCAGCAGCGACCTGACAGGGGGATACTATGGCTACACCTTC. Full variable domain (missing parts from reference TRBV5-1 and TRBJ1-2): KAGVTQTPRYLIKTRGQQVTLSCSPISGHRSVSWYQQTPGQGLQFLFEYFSETQRNKGNFPGRFSGRQFSNSRSEMNVSTLELGDSALYLCASSDLTGGYYGYTFGSGTRLTVV.

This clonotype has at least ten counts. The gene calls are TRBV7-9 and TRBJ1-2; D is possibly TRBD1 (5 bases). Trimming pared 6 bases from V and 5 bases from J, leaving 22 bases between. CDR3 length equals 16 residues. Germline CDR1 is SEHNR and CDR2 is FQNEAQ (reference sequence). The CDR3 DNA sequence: TGTGCCAGCAGTCACAACAACCAGGGTCGGGGATATGGCTACACCTTC. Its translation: CASSHNNQGRGYGYTF.

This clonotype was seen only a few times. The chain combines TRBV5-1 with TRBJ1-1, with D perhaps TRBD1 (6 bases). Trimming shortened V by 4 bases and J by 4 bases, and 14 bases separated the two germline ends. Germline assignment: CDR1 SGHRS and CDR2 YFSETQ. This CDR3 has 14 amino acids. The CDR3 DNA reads TGCGCCAGCAGCCAGGGGACTGACGGCACTGAAGCTTTCTTT. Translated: CASSQGTDGTEAFF.

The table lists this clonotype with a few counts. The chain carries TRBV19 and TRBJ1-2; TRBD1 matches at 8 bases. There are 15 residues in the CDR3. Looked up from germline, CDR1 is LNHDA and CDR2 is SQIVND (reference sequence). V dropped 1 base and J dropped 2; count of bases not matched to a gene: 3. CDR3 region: CASSIGTGRNYGYTF. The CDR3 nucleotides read TGTGCCAGTAGTATAGGGACAGGGCGGAACTATGGCTACACCTTC.

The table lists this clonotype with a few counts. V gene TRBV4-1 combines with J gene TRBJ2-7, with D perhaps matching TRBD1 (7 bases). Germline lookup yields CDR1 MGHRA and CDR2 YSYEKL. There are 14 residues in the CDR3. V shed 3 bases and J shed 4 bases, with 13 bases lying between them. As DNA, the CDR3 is TGCGCCAGCAGCCAGGGGGGACAGAATTACGAGCAGTACTTC. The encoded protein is CASSQGGQNYEQYF.

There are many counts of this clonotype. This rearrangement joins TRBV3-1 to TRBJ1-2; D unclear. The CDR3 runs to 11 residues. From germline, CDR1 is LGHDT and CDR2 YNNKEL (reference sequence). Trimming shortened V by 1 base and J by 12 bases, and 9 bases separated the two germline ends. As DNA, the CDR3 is TGTGCCAGCAGCCAAGGATATGGACACACCTTC. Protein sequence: CASSQGYGHTF.

This CDR3 is CASSLMFSYEQYF. In DNA, the CDR3 is TGTGCCAGCAGCTTAATGTTTTCCTACGAGCAGTACTTC. The chain has TRBV11-3 and TRBJ2-7; D ambiguous. V shed 2 bases and J shed 1 base, with 6 bases lying between them. The CDR3 has 13 amino acids. The germline V gene has CDR1 SGHNT and CDR2 YENEEA.

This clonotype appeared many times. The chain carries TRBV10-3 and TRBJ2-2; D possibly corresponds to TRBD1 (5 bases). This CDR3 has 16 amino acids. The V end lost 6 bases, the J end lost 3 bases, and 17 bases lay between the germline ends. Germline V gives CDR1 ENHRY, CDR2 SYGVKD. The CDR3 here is CAISPDDRDYTGELFF. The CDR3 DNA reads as TGTGCCATCAGCCCTGATGACAGAGACTACACCGGGGAGCTGTTTTTT.

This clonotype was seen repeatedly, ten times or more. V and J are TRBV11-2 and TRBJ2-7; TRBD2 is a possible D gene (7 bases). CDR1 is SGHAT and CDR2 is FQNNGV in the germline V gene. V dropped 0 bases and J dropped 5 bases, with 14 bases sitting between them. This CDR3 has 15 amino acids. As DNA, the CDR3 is TGTGCCAGCAGCTTAGAGTGGGGGGGCCCGGACGAGCAGTACTTC. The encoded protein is CASSLEWGGPDEQYF.

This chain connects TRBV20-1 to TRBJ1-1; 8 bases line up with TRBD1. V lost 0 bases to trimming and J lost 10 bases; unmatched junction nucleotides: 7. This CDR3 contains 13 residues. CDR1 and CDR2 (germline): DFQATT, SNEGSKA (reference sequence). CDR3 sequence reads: CSARDRGLGGAFF. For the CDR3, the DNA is TGCAGTGCTAGAGACAGGGGGCTCGGGGGAGCTTTCTTT.

This CDR3 reads CATEDGENYGYTF. DNA of the CDR3: TGTGCCACCGAGGACGGGGAGAACTATGGCTACACCTTC. The chain couples TRBV10-3 to TRBJ1-2; D unresolved. The CDR3 runs to 13 residues. V lost 10 bases and J lost 2, with 14 bases in between. Germline loops: CDR1 ENHRY, CDR2 SYGVKD.